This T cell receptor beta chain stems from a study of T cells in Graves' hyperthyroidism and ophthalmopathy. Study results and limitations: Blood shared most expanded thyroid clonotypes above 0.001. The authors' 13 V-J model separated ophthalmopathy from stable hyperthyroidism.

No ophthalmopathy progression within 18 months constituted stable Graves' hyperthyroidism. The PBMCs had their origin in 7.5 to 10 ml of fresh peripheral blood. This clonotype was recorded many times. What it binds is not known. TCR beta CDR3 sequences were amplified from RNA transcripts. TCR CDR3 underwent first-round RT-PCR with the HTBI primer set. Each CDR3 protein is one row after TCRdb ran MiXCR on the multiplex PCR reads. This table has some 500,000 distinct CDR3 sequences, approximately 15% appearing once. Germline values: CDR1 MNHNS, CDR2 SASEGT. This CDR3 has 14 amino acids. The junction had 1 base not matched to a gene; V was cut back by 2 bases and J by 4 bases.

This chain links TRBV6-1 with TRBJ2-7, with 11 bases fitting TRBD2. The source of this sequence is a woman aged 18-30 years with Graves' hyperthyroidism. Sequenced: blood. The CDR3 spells CASSERLAGYEQYV. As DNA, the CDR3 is TGTGCCAGCAGTGAACGACTAGCGGGATACGAGCAGTACGTC.